Shown below are 24 T cell receptor beta chains from a single sample sequenced in a study of shared clonotypes between healthy human individuals. Assay used: immunoSEQ multiplex PCR; TCRdb lists only in-frame clones, some missing. Found here are just over 2,000,000 clones, 85% to 95% of them singletons; the top ten hold around 1.1%. Terminally differentiated effector memory CD45RA+ cells were excluded from the naive CD8 cells, which were CD45RO-negative and positively selected for CCR7. Sequencing was performed on naive CD8+ T cells sorted from blood. The source of these receptors is a young man in good health.

The chain has TRBV6-6 and TRBJ1-1; weak D call: TRBD1 (5 bases). Between the trimmed V and J ends, which lost 0 bases and 4 bases, there was a span of 15 bases. This CDR3 spans 16 amino acids. Germline V gene data show CDR1 as MNHNY and CDR2 as SVGAGI (reference sequence). The CDR3 region has the DNA TGTGCCAGCAGTTACTCCAAGGACAACCGGGGCACTGAAGCTTTCTTT. As protein: CASSYSKDNRGTEAFF.

This chain links TRBV11-3 with TRBJ2-1; D possibly uses TRBD1 or TRBD2 (5 bases each). The CDR3 runs to 13 residues. Per the germline V gene, CDR1 is SGHNT and CDR2 is YENEEA. Trimming pared 1 base from V and 9 bases from J, leaving 10 bases between. The CDR3 DNA reads as TGTGCCAGCAGCTTAGGTCCAGGGAGTGAGCAGTTCTTC. Translated: CASSLGPGSEQFF. Variable domain in full (rest from reference TRBV11-3 and TRBJ2-1): EAGVVQSPRYKIIEKKQPVAFWCNPISGHNTLYWYLQNLGQGPELLIRYENEEAVDDSQLPKDRFSAERLKGVDSTLKIQPAELGDSAVYLCASSLGPGSEQFFGPGTRLTVL.

CDR3 nucleotide sequence: TGTGCCTGGGACCTTGGGGGGGGAACTGAAGCTTTCTTT. Protein: CAWDLGGGTEAFF. The rearrangement uses TRBV30 and TRBJ1-1; tentatively, D is TRBD1 (5 bases). V lost 5 bases to trimming and J lost 5 bases, with 15 bases between them. Germline assignment: CDR1 GTSNPN and CDR2 SVGIG (reference sequence). The CDR3 has 13 amino acids.

This clone was recorded only once. Other DNA sequences in the sample encode the same CDR3. This chain connects TRBV5-1 to TRBJ2-7; unclear D gene. Germline CDR1 reads SGHRS; CDR2 reads YFSETQ. The CDR3 consists of 13 residues. V was clipped by 0 bases and J by 4 bases, with 8 bases between them. CDR3 bases: TGCGCCAGCAGCTTGGAGGGCGCGTACGAGCAGTACTTC. Translating gives CASSLEGAYEQYF.

The rearrangement joins TRBV9 to TRBJ2-1; tentative D call: TRBD2 (6 bases). CDR3 length equals 14 residues. The V end was cut by 6 bases, the J end by 5 bases, with 15 bases between. The V gene's germline CDR1 is SGDLS and CDR2 YYNGEE. The DNA for the CDR3 is TGTGCCAGCACCCCGGGACTGGACCACAATGAGCAGTTCTTC. Encoded protein: CASTPGLDHNEQFF.

This chain joins TRBV4-3 and TRBJ2-7, with 9 bases fitting TRBD1. The length of the CDR3 is 16 residues. Germline V lookup: CDR1 LGHNA, CDR2 YSLEER. V gave up 0 bases and J gave up 7 bases; unmatched junction bases: 10. CDR3 nucleotide sequence: TGCGCCAGCAGCCAAGATAGACAGGGGGGTATGCGAGAGCAGTACTTC. Amino acid sequence: CASSQDRQGGMREQYF.

The V and J genes are TRBV7-9 and TRBJ2-3; D might be TRBD1 (6 bases). The CDR3 sequence is 15 residues long. From germline, CDR1 is SEHNR and CDR2 FQNEAQ (reference sequence). Trimming took off 4 bases at V and 0 bases at J, with 11 bases between the two ends. CDR3 DNA sequence: TGTGCCAGCAGCTCGATGGACAGAAGCACAGATACGCAGTATTTT. This sequence encodes CASSSMDRSTDTQYF.

The sample holds one count of this clone. V gene TRBV13 combines with J gene TRBJ2-1; 13 bases match TRBD2. This CDR3 spans 18 amino acids. Unmatched junction bases numbered 11, after V lost 5 bases and J lost 4 bases. Germline assignment: CDR1 PRHDT and CDR2 FYEKMQ (reference sequence). CDR3 in DNA: TGTGCCAGCAGCACAACCCGGACTAGCGGGGGTCCGTACAATGAGCAGTTCTTC. Translation gives CASSTTRTSGGPYNEQFF.

The gene calls are TRBV13 and TRBJ1-2, with TRBD1 matching 9 bases. The V and J ends lost 6 bases and 8 bases, in that order; junction bases with no gene match: 10. Germline V gene data show CDR1 as PRHDT and CDR2 as FYEKMQ (reference sequence). This CDR3 contains 14 residues. CDR3: CASSRTGDSVGYTF. CDR3 nucleotide sequence: TGTGCCAGCAGTCGGACAGGGGATTCCGTGGGCTACACCTTC.

The gene calls are TRBV13 and TRBJ2-3; the D gene is possibly TRBD1 (5 bases). The CDR3 loop spans 15 amino acids. From germline, CDR1 is PRHDT and CDR2 FYEKMQ (reference sequence). Trimming shortened V by 3 bases and J by 0 bases, and 10 bases separated the two germline ends. CDR3 bases: TGTGCCAGCAGCTTCAGGGTCTCTAGCACAGATACGCAGTATTTT. Translated: CASSFRVSSTDTQYF.

This rearrangement joins TRBV13 to TRBJ1-5, with 9 nucleotides matching TRBD1. The CDR3 length is 14 residues. CDR1 is PRHDT, CDR2 FYEKMQ, per germline (reference sequence). V dropped 5 bases and J dropped 4; count of bases not matched to a gene: 3. The CDR3 reads CASSRGTGNQPQHF. The CDR3 DNA is TGTGCCAGCAGCCGGGGGACAGGGAATCAGCCCCAGCATTTT.

The gene calls are TRBV4-1 and TRBJ1-3; D not certain. Per germline, CDR1 MGHRA and CDR2 YSYEKL. The CDR3 is 16 amino acids. Trimming left V 0 bases short and J 2 bases short, with 11 bases between. The CDR3 DNA is TGCGCCAGCAGCCAAGACAGAGACTCTACTGGAAACACCATATATTTT. Protein: CASSQDRDSTGNTIYF.

The chain links TRBV9 to TRBJ2-7; D is perhaps TRBD1 (5 bases). V was pared by 0 bases and J by 3 bases, with 13 bases between. This CDR3 has 15 residues. Germline V gene sequence: CDR1 SGDLS, CDR2 YYNGEE. The CDR3 is CASSVADSSLYEQYF. The CDR3 DNA follows: TGTGCCAGCAGCGTAGCTGACAGCTCACTCTACGAGCAGTACTTC.

A remark on this clone: The junction and the germline gene differ at one end; a read error may be behind it. The genes are TRBV2 and TRBJ2-7; 7 positions agree with TRBD1. CDR3 length equals 14 residues. From germline, CDR1 is SNHLY and CDR2 FYNNEI. CDR3 DNA: TGTGCCAGCAGCGAAGGGACAGTTCCCTACGAGCAGTACTTC. This gives the protein CASSEGTVPYEQYF.

The chain has TRBV19 and TRBJ2-7, with D possibly being TRBD2 (5 bases). Germline CDR1 is LNHDA and CDR2 is SQIVND (reference sequence). CDR3 length: 14 residues. V was shortened by 5 bases and J by 3 bases, with 14 bases between the two germline ends. The CDR3 reads CASSDRGSRYEQYF. The CDR3, as DNA: TGTGCCAGTAGTGACCGGGGTAGTCGCTACGAGCAGTACTTC.

The V gene is TRBV28, the J gene TRBJ1-4; D gene ambiguous. Germline CDR1 and CDR2: MDHEN and SYDVKM. This CDR3 is built from 16 residues. V was trimmed by 3 bases and J by 5 bases, leaving 16 bases between them. CDR3 in amino acids: CASSFLGAQGNEKLFF. Written as DNA, the CDR3 is TGTGCCAGCAGTTTTTTGGGCGCACAAGGCAATGAAAAACTGTTTTTT.

The rearrangement links TRBV28 to TRBJ2-7, with 9 bases matching TRBD1. The CDR3 is 15 amino acids. Trimming removed 7 bases from V and 2 bases from J; junction bases left unmatched: 9. Germline CDR1 reads MDHEN; CDR2 reads SYDVKM. The CDR3 region is CASNAGDRVPYEQYF. DNA of the CDR3: TGTGCCAGCAATGCAGGGGACAGGGTCCCCTACGAGCAGTACTTC.

The CDR3 coding sequence is TGCGCCAGCAGCCGCTTCGGCCAGGGTAGCGACGAGCAGTACTTC. It specifies CASSRFGQGSDEQYF. This chain uses TRBV4-1 with TRBJ2-7; D is perhaps TRBD1 or TRBD2 (5 bases each). The germline V gene encodes CDR1 MGHRA and CDR2 YSYEKL. The CDR3 contains 15 residues. Trimming left V 4 bases short and J 5 bases short, with 18 bases between.

The chain uses TRBV19 and TRBJ1-2; no reliable D call. This CDR3 region has 16 residues. From germline, CDR1 is LNHDA and CDR2 SQIVND (reference sequence). With 0 bases removed from V and 3 bases from J, the gap between germline ends came to 14 bases. The CDR3 nucleotides read TGTGCCAGTAGTATAGACTCTACAGCTCCCTACTATGGCTACACCTTC. Amino acid sequence: CASSIDSTAPYYGYTF. Using reference TRBV19 and TRBJ1-2 for the parts outside the CDR3, the full variable domain is DGGITQSPKYLFRKEGQNVTLSCEQNLNHDAMYWYRQDPGQGLRLIYYSQIVNDFQKGDIAEGYSVSREKKESFPLTVTSAQKNPTAFYLCASSIDSTAPYYGYTFGSGTRLTVV.

This chain joins TRBV28 and TRBJ1-2; 7 bases are a match to TRBD1. The J segment lost 4 bases and the V segment lost 5 bases, leaving 13 bases of the junction unmatched. The CDR3 loop spans 16 amino acids. The germline V gene has CDR1 MDHEN and CDR2 SYDVKM. This CDR3 is CASSPLNPTGSYGYTF. CDR3 nucleotide sequence: TGTGCCAGCAGTCCCCTCAACCCGACAGGGTCCTATGGCTACACCTTC.

The chain couples TRBV7-2 to TRBJ1-1, with a possible D match to TRBD1 (5 bases). CDR1 SGHTA and CDR2 FQGNSA come from the germline V gene. V gave up 1 base and J gave up 0 bases, with 12 bases separating them. The CDR3 has 16 amino acids. DNA for the CDR3: TGTGCCAGCAGCTTAGGGTCTTACAGGATGAACACTGAAGCTTTCTTT. Protein sequence: CASSLGSYRMNTEAFF.

The chain is built from TRBV9 and TRBJ2-1; D uncertain. The V gene's germline CDR1 is SGDLS and CDR2 YYNGEE. V lost 3 bases to trimming and J lost 0 bases, with 10 bases between them. The CDR3 covers 15 residues. CDR3 region: CASSGLESSYNEQFF. CDR3 bases: TGTGCCAGCAGCGGACTTGAGAGCTCCTACAATGAGCAGTTCTTC.

This chain uses TRBV27 with TRBJ1-2, with 7 bases matching TRBD1. V shed 5 bases and J 5 bases; nucleotides not matched to a gene: 5. In germline, CDR1 is MNHEY, CDR2 SMNVEV (reference sequence). This CDR3 has 13 residues. This CDR3 is CASSQTGTYGYTF. The CDR3 coding sequence is TGTGCCAGCAGTCAGACAGGGACTTATGGCTACACCTTC.

In this sample, this clone turned up once. The CDR3 DNA sequence: TGTGCCAGCAGCCCCGCCCGGCTAGCGGGGGGGAGCTCCTACAATGAGCAGTTCTTC. Protein product: CASSPARLAGGSSYNEQFF. The chain joins TRBV11-2 to TRBJ2-1, with TRBD2 matching over 12 bases. Germline lookup yields CDR1 SGHAT and CDR2 FQNNGV. The CDR3 totals 19 residues. J was trimmed by 0 bases and V by 5 bases; bases with no gene match: 11.